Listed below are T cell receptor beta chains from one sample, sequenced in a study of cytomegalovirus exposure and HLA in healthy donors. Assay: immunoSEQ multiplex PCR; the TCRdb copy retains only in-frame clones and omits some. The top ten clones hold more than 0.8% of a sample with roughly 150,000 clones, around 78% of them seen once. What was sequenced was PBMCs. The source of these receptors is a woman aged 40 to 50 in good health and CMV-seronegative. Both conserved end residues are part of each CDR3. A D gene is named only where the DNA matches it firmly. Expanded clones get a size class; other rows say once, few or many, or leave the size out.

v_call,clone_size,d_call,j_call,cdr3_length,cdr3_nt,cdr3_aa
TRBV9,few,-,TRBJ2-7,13,TGTGCCAGCAGCGTAGGGACAGCGGCCGAGCAGTACTTC,CASSVGTAAEQYF
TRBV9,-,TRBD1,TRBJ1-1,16,TGTGCCAGCAGCGCCCGACCGGACAGGGCTAACACTGAAGCTTTCTTT,CASSARPDRANTEAFF
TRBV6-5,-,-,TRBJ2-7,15,TGTGCCAGCAGTTACGCGGTGGAGTTCAAGGCCGAGCAGTACTTC,CASSYAVEFKAEQYF
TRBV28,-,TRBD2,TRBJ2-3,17,TGTGCCAGCAGTTTACCCCTAGCGGGAGGCAGTCAAGATACGCAGTATTTT,CASSLPLAGGSQDTQYF
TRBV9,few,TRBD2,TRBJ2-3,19,TGTGCCAGCAGCGTTGATGGACTAGCGGGAGGATCTAGCACAGATACGCAGTATTTT,CASSVDGLAGGSSTDTQYF
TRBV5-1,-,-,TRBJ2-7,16,TGCGCCAGCAGCTTGCCCCGGGATAGCGGCTCCTACGAGCAGTACTTC,CASSLPRDSGSYEQYF
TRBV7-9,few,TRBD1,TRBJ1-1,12,TGTGCCAGCAGCTTAGGACAGGGCGAAGCTTTCTTT,CASSLGQGEAFF
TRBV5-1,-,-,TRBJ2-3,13,TGCGCCAGCCGGAGCGGGAGCACAGATACGCAGTATTTT,CASRSGSTDTQYF
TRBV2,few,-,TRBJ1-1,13,TGTGCCAGCAGTGACGAGGGGAGGACTGAAGCTTTCTTT,CASSDEGRTEAFF
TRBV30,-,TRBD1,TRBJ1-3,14,TGTGCCTGGCACAGGGGAACCTCTGGAAACACCATATATTTT,CAWHRGTSGNTIYF
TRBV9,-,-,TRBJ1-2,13,TGTGCCAGCAGCGTCTCGGGTAACTATGGCTACACCTTC,CASSVSGNYGYTF
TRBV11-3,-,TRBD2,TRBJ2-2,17,TGTGCCAGCAGCCCGAGGACTAGCGCCGCGAACACCGGGGAGCTGTTTTTT,CASSPRTSAANTGELFF
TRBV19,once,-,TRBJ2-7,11,TGTGCCAGTAGCCCCGGCGACAGAAAGTACTTC,CASSPGDRKYF
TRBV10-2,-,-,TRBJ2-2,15,TGCGCCAGCACGATTGGCGGGACGAACACCGGGGAGCTGTTTTTT,CASTIGGTNTGELFF
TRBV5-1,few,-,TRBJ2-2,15,TGCGCCAGCACCAAGACTAGTGGGGGGACCGGGGAGCTGTTTTTT,CASTKTSGGTGELFF
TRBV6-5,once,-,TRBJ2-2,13,TGTGCCAGCAGCCTCGGTGCGAGCGGGGAGCTGTTTTTT,CASSLGASGELFF
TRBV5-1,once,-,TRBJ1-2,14,TGCGCCAGCAGCCGCATTACCGGGTCGGAAGGCTACACCTTC,CASSRITGSEGYTF
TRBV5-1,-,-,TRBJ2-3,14,TGCGCCAGCAGCACCACTAGCCCCACAGATACGCAGTATTTT,CASSTTSPTDTQYF
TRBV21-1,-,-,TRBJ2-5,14,TGTGCCAGCAGCAAATATTTGACAGAGAAGACCCAGTACTTC,CASSKYLTEKTQYF
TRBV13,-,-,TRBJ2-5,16,TGTGCCAGCAGCCGGACAGTTTCTACGGATCAAGAGACCCAGTACTTC,CASSRTVSTDQETQYF
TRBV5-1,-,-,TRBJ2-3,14,TGCGCCAGCAGCCTGCAAGACGGGGGAGATACGCAGTATTTT,CASSLQDGGDTQYF
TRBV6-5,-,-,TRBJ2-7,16,TGTGCCAGCAGTTACTCCCCCTCAAGCGGACCCTACGAGCAGTACTTC,CASSYSPSSGPYEQYF
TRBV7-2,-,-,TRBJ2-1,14,TGTGCCAGCAGCTTCCACAGCCCCTACAATGAGCAGTTCTTC,CASSFHSPYNEQFF
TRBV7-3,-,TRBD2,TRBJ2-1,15,TGTGCCAGCAGCCCTCTAGCGGCGTCCTACAATGAGCAGTTCTTC,CASSPLAASYNEQFF